The subject of this entry is one TCR beta chain. Using immunoSEQ multiplex PCR, the repertoire was profiled, and TCRdb retains in-frame clones only, with some absent. The sample shows 90,000 to 130,000 clones, roughly 85% of them seen only once. This sample is drawn from a study of blood T cell repertoires in COVID-19. Study as a whole: The samples span acute and convalescent COVID-19 from the United States, Italy and Spain. PBMCs, B-cell-depleted T cells, or T cells were the source of the cDNA or gDNA that made up the material.

Material for sequencing was peripheral blood. The receptor's source is a human donor in a cohort sampled during active COVID-19.

CDR3 coding DNA: TGTGCCAGCAGAGCGGACAGGGTTAGCAATCAGCCCCAGCATTTT. This sequence encodes CASRADRVSNQPQHF. V is TRBV27 and J is TRBJ1-5; 8 positions match TRBD1. This CDR3 has 15 residues. J gave up 0 bases and V 6 bases, and 4 bases lay outside the gene matches. The germline CDR1 and CDR2 sequences are MNHEY and SMNVEV (reference sequence).